This section outlines one TCR beta chain sequence together with its context. Antigen: not known. The 5'RACE template-switching step produced TCR cDNA and added a universal primer site and UMIs. TCRdb analysed the 5' RACE reads with MiXCR anew, one entry per CDR3 protein. Of just under 600,000 distinct CDR3 sequences in the sample, about 13% are singletons; the top ten hold around an eighth. This entry belongs to a study of T cells after yellow fever vaccination. Study-wide results and limits: Most primary-vaccination clones reappeared after the booster (less than 98% CD4, 88% CD8). A faster peak, day 5 versus 15, was reached by the weaker secondary response. High-abundance clonotypes from the bulk population could contaminate FACS-sorted repertoires.

The CDR3 sequence is 14 residues long. Trimming took 3 bases from V and 5 from J; bases not matched to a gene: 7. Germline-derived CDR1 and CDR2 are SGHAT and FQNNGV. The specimen was PBMCs, collected on the day of the yellow fever booster vaccination. V usage is TRBV11-2 and J usage is TRBJ2-7; 7 nucleotides align to TRBD1. This sequence was found in a man younger than 45 who received the YFV17D yellow fever vaccine. The CDR3 is CASSFYHGQDEQYF. CDR3 in DNA: TGTGCCAGCAGCTTCTATCACGGACAGGACGAGCAGTACTTC. The full variable domain, rest sourced from reference TRBV11-2 and TRBJ2-7, is EAGVAQSPRYKIIEKRQSVAFWCNPISGHATLYWYQQILGQGPKLLIQFQNNGVVDDSQLPKDRFSAERLKGVDSTLKIQPAKLEDSAVYLCASSFYHGQDEQYFGPGTRLTVT.